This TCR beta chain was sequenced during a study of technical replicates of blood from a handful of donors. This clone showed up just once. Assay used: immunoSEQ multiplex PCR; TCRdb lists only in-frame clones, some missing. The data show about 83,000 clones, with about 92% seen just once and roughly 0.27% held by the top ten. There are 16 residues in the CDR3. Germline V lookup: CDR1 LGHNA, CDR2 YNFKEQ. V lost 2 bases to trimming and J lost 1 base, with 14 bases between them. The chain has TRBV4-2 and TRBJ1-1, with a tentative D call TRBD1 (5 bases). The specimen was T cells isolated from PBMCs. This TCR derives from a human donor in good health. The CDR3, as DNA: TGTGCCAGCAGCCAAAAGACGGCGGGGACGAACACTGAAGCTTTCTTT. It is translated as CASSQKTAGTNTEAFF.